This T cell receptor beta chain was documented in a study of blood T cell repertoires in COVID-19 (dated by TCRdb to 2018 to 2020). Study-wide context: The collaborator samples originated in the United States, Italy and Spain and spanned the acute and convalescent phases of COVID-19. The material from the prospective study consisted of cDNA or gDNA derived from T cells, B-cell-depleted T cells, or PBMCs. The dataset comprised deeply sampled blood TCRbeta repertoires from subjects exposed to, actively infected with, or recovered from COVID-19. The repertoires were released in a freely available public database intended as a resource for research on the immune response to SARS-CoV-2. Samples came from the ongoing ImmuneRACE study (first 160 participants) plus 1,254 subjects from 6 global collaborators. A de-identified subject ID, COVID-19 status, age in years and sex were almost always included in the sample metadata. Where available, HLA class I and class II types were obtained from metadata supplied by the sample provider rather than from assay-based typing. Study-wide findings and limitations: The amount of clinical and demographic metadata varied by source and participant and was provided uncurated.

TCRbeta CDR3 regions were amplified from genomic DNA using the immunoSEQ Assay, a bias-controlled multiplex PCR. In the paper's pipeline: The number of nucleated cells in each sample was estimated by amplification of reference gene primers within the assay. To quantify the absolute abundance of each unique TCRbeta CDR3 rearrangement, sequence reads were collapsed and filtered. For each sample, productive Simpson clonality was calculated as the square root of Simpson's diversity index over productive rearrangements. The immuneACCESS repertoire file appears here via TCRdb, limited to in-frame rearrangements. These files lack a portion of the clones; in checked studies, under half of the deficit traces to unresolved V genes, and the cause of the others is not known. V and J calls plus clone size are reproduced from that table; the DNA served to infer D and trimming. Counted in this sample were more than 350,000 clones; roughly nine tenths of them appeared once. In total, the top ten clones hold roughly 1% of the sample.

Including cysteine and phenylalanine, the CDR3 has 15 amino acids. The read is trimmed to its CDR3 DNA, 45 bases read in frame from base 1. The germline V gene sets CDR1 to SGHDN and CDR2 to FVKESK. V drops 6 bases and J drops 0 bases, leaving 12 bases in between. Enrolling through a virtual design, the prospective study's participants ranged in age from roughly 18 to 95 years and lived across about two dozen United States geographic areas. In the prospective study, cohorts were assigned on the basis of participant-reported clinical history obtained from a screening survey and a study questionnaire. Recovered participants in ImmuneRACE Cohort 3 were defined by two consecutive negative NP/OP PCR tests, clearance by a healthcare professional, or resolution of symptoms. Each participant in the prospective study had whole blood, serum and a nasopharyngeal or oropharyngeal swab collected by mobile phlebotomists. Prospective study participants could optionally give additional blood draws and questionnaires over an approximately two-month period. Before DNA extraction, blood samples from the prospective study were shipped at room temperature or frozen.

This clone has only one observation. Its binding antigen is unknown. No much larger clone is present one base from it, and per-base qualities are unavailable. Recombination joined TRBV14 with TRBJ2-1; no D gene is confidently identified. This receptor was taken from a man between 18 and 35 years old who had recovered from COVID-19. Material for sequencing was PBMCs or T cells enriched from blood (not recorded which). The CDR3 sequence is CASSARMSSYNEQFF. The nucleotides are TGTGCCAGCAGTGCTAGGATGAGCTCCTACAATGAGCAGTTCTTC. Full variable domain (CDR3 extended with the reference TRBV14 and TRBJ2-1 proteins): EAGVTQFPSHSVIEKGQTVTLRCDPISGHDNLYWYRRVMGKEIKFLLHFVKESKQDESGMPNNRFLAERTGGTYSTLKVQPAELEDSGVYFCASSARMSSYNEQFFGPGTRLTVL.